This T cell receptor (beta chain) comes out of a study of blood T cell repertoires in COVID-19 (dated by TCRdb to 2020 to 2021). Background for the entire study: The collaborator samples originated in the United States, Italy and Spain and spanned the acute and convalescent phases of COVID-19. The samples were drawn from the first 160 participants of the ongoing ImmuneRACE study and from 1,254 subjects provided by 6 global collaborators. The repertoires were made available in a free public database intended to serve as a resource for research on the immune response to SARS-CoV-2. Where available, HLA class I and class II types were taken from metadata supplied by the sample provider and were not determined by assay-based typing. The material from the prospective study consisted of cDNA or gDNA derived from T cells, B-cell-depleted T cells, or PBMCs. The dataset comprised deeply sampled blood TCRbeta repertoires from subjects exposed to, actively infected with, or recovered from COVID-19. The sample metadata nearly always contained a de-identified subject ID, COVID-19 status, age in years and sex. Overall study results and their limits: How much clinical and demographic metadata was included differed by source and by participant, and the metadata was provided uncurated.

TCRbeta CDR3 regions were amplified from genomic DNA using the immunoSEQ Assay, a bias-controlled multiplex PCR. Regarding the original processing steps: Nucleated cell counts per sample were estimated from amplification of reference gene primers within the assay. Sequence reads were collapsed and filtered to measure the absolute abundance of every unique TCRbeta CDR3 rearrangement. For each sample, productive Simpson clonality was calculated as the square root of Simpson's diversity index across productive rearrangements. TCRdb took over this immuneACCESS table, retaining in-frame rearrangements with V and J assigned. Such tables are incomplete; in checked studies, under half of the missing clones stem from an unresolved V gene, and the remainder is unexplained. V, J and clone size are those of that table, while D and trimming were read from the DNA. This sample has over 300,000 clones in its table, and more than 70% of those were observed once. Of the sample, approximately 1.1% falls within the top ten clones.

With respect to this clone: The specificity of this receptor is unknown. The sample holds no much larger clone one base away, and base qualities are not on file.

Collaborating institutions collected whole blood in K2EDTA tubes following their own protocols. Collaborator samples were shipped for TCRbeta analysis as frozen whole blood, isolated PBMCs, or DNA extracted from either sample type. Sample: peripheral blood. The TCR sequence derives from a woman between 45 and 65 years old with acute or convalescent COVID-19.

For the CDR3, the sequence is CASSLGEDTGELFF. The nucleotide sequence is given as TGTGCCAGCAGTTTGGGGGAGGACACCGGGGAGCTGTTTTTT. The rearrangement joined TRBV6-5 to TRBJ2-2; D gene: possibly TRBD2, on 6 matching bases. The junction carries 9 bases between V and J, which are trimmed by 4 bases and 3 bases respectively. Based on the germline V gene, the CDR1 and CDR2 sequences are MNHEY and SVGAGI. Including cysteine and phenylalanine, the CDR3 has 14 amino acids. Only CDR3 DNA remains: 42 bases, in frame from the first base.